The 16 T cell receptor beta chains in this list originate from one sample, sequenced in a study of blood T cell repertoires in COVID-19. Only in-frame clones appear in the TCRdb table, and some are missing; sequencing was by immunoSEQ multiplex PCR. This sample yields some 420,000 clones, of which roughly nine tenths are seen a single time; roughly 1.1% belongs to the top ten. Sequenced input: PBMCs or T cells enriched from blood (not recorded which). The receptors were sampled from a man aged 25 to 45 who had recovered from COVID-19.

The chain combines TRBV19 with TRBJ2-7; D possibly corresponds to TRBD2 (5 bases). In germline, CDR1 is LNHDA, CDR2 SQIVND (reference sequence). There are 15 residues in the CDR3. V dropped 4 bases and J dropped 0 bases, with 13 bases sitting between them. CDR3 DNA sequence: TGTGCCAGTAGTAAGTCCCTGGCGGGCTCCTACGAGCAGTACTTC. Encoded protein: CASSKSLAGSYEQYF.

The CDR3 protein is CASSQTGTPGETQYF. The CDR3 nucleotides are TGCGCCAGCAGCCAGACGGGAACCCCGGGGGAGACCCAGTACTTC. This chain connects TRBV5-1 to TRBJ2-5; possibly TRBD2 for D (5 bases). Trimming left V 4 bases short and J 5 bases short, with 18 bases between. The CDR3 runs 15 residues. The germline V gene has CDR1 SGHRS and CDR2 YFSETQ.

This chain joins TRBV24-1 and TRBJ2-5, with 15 bases matching TRBD2. Trimming at V came to 3 bases and at J to 1 base, leaving 8 bases not matched to a gene. This CDR3 region has 19 residues. Per the germline V gene, CDR1 is KGHDR and CDR2 is SFDVKD. The CDR3 protein is CATSDHAGTSGGIQETQYF. The CDR3 coding sequence is TGTGCCACCAGTGATCACGCCGGGACTAGCGGGGGGATCCAAGAGACCCAGTACTTC.

This chain links TRBV7-8 with TRBJ2-1; D unresolved. Trimming removed 0 bases at V and 7 bases at J, with 7 bases between. Germline lookup yields CDR1 SGHVS and CDR2 FQNEAQ. The CDR3 contains 13 residues. CDR3: CASSLAHYNEQFF. DNA for the CDR3: TGTGCCAGCAGCTTAGCCCACTATAATGAGCAGTTCTTC.

This chain links TRBV6-5 with TRBJ2-3; 10 nucleotides line up with TRBD2. V trimming: 4 bases; J trimming: 5 bases; junction bases outside the gene matches: 3. Germline V gene lookup returns CDR1 MNHEY and CDR2 SVGAGI. This CDR3 has 14 amino acids. The CDR3, as DNA: TGTGCCAGCAGTTCGCCTAGCGGGAGAGATACGCAGTATTTT. Translation: CASSSPSGRDTQYF.

The chain recombines TRBV28 with TRBJ1-1; D is unclear. Germline V gene lookup returns CDR1 MDHEN and CDR2 SYDVKM. Trimming removed 7 bases from V and 7 bases from J, with 22 bases in between. The CDR3 totals 15 residues. CDR3 nucleotide sequence: TGTGCCAGCAAAACCCCGGGAGGACCATTTAATGAAGCTTTCTTT. Translation: CASKTPGGPFNEAFF.

A few counts support this clone. This chain links TRBV13 with TRBJ2-7, with TRBD2 identical over 7 bases. The germline V gene encodes CDR1 PRHDT and CDR2 FYEKMQ (reference sequence). The CDR3 loop spans 15 amino acids. V was pared by 5 bases and J by 0 bases, with 7 bases of the junction left unmatched. The CDR3 loop is CASSPPGGSSYEQYF. The DNA for the CDR3 is TGTGCCAGCAGCCCCCCCGGCGGGAGCTCCTACGAGCAGTACTTC.

The chain recombines TRBV2 with TRBJ1-1; D unclear. V lost 7 bases to trimming and J lost 1 base, with 10 bases between them. Germline loops: CDR1 SNHLY, CDR2 FYNNEI. The CDR3 loop spans 13 amino acids. CDR3 in DNA: TGTGCCAGCACCCGCGGAGAGAACACTGAAGCTTTCTTT. Residues: CASTRGENTEAFF.

This clone was found many times. The chain couples TRBV7-3 to TRBJ2-2; D might be TRBD1 (6 bases). Between the trimmed V and J ends, which lost 2 bases and 5 bases, there was a span of 12 bases. CDR1 is SGHTA, CDR2 FQGTGA, per germline. The CDR3 runs to 15 residues. Here the CDR3 DNA reads TGTGCCAGCAGCTTAGGGACACTGATGACCGGGGAGCTGTTTTTT. Encoded protein: CASSLGTLMTGELFF.

This clone showed up just once. The chain links TRBV29-1 to TRBJ1-4; D is possibly TRBD1 (6 bases). Trimming stripped 5 bases from V and 8 bases from J, with 15 bases between. Germline values: CDR1 SQVTM, CDR2 ANQGSEA. The CDR3 is made up of 13 amino acids. CDR3 DNA sequence: TGCAGCGTTAGGTGGGACACGGGGGAAAAACTGTTTTTT. It yields the protein CSVRWDTGEKLFF.

A remark on this clone: The sample carries other DNA sequences with the same CDR3. V gene TRBV18 combines with J gene TRBJ1-1; D uncertain. Germline lookup yields CDR1 KGHSH and CDR2 LQKENI. Trimming cost V 3 bases and J 1 base, with 6 bases left between them. The CDR3 consists of 13 residues. The CDR3 is CASSPGRNTEAFF. DNA for the CDR3: TGTGCCAGCTCACCGGGCAGGAACACTGAAGCTTTCTTT.

V gene TRBV4-1 combines with J gene TRBJ1-2; TRBD1 might be the D (6 bases). This CDR3 has 14 amino acids. Germline V CDR1 and CDR2: MGHRA, YSYEKL. V gave up 3 bases and J gave up 4 bases, with 12 bases separating them. The CDR3 DNA is TGCGCCAGCAGCCACCCGGACAGCCCCTATGGCTACACCTTC. It yields the protein CASSHPDSPYGYTF.

The chain carries TRBV4-1 and TRBJ2-1; 12 bases match TRBD1. The CDR3 is 16 amino acids. Germline trimming cut 5 bases from V and 8 bases from J; bases unmatched to any gene: 10. The germline V gene encodes CDR1 MGHRA and CDR2 YSYEKL. CDR3 bases: TGCGCCAGCAGCAAACCGGGACAGGGGGCGTTTGATGAGCAGTTCTTC. It yields the protein CASSKPGQGAFDEQFF.

This chain connects TRBV15 to TRBJ1-5; unclear D gene. V lost 0 bases and J 11 bases, leaving 8 bases between the germline ends. The germline CDR1 and CDR2 sequences are LNHNV and YYDKDF (reference sequence). This CDR3 region has 12 residues. This CDR3 is CATSRDMSAQHF. DNA for the CDR3: TGTGCCACCAGCAGAGATATGTCAGCCCAGCATTTT.

V usage is TRBV11-2 and J usage is TRBJ2-5; 12 positions match TRBD2. V shed 4 bases and J 5 bases; nucleotides not matched to a gene: 8. This CDR3 comprises 16 residues. Per the germline V gene, CDR1 is SGHAT and CDR2 is FQNNGV. CDR3 sequence reads: CASSSLAGGLGETQYF. The DNA for the CDR3 is TGTGCCAGCAGCTCTCTAGCGGGAGGGCTCGGGGAGACCCAGTACTTC. Variable domain in full (rest from reference TRBV11-2 and TRBJ2-5): EAGVAQSPRYKIIEKRQSVAFWCNPISGHATLYWYQQILGQGPKLLIQFQNNGVVDDSQLPKDRFSAERLKGVDSTLKIQPAKLEDSAVYLCASSSLAGGLGETQYFGPGTRLLVL.

This clone occurred once. The chain links TRBV4-1 to TRBJ2-7; TRBD2 matches 10 bases. This CDR3 spans 16 amino acids. V dropped 4 bases and J dropped 0; count of bases not matched to a gene: 6. CDR1 and CDR2 from the germline V gene are MGHRA and YSYEKL. DNA for the CDR3: TGCGCCAGCAGCCCTACCTCTAGCGGGGGCTCCTACGAGCAGTACTTC. It specifies CASSPTSSGGSYEQYF.